This T cell receptor beta chain was sequenced for a study of blood T cell repertoires in COVID-19 (TCRdb year 2020). For context, the study as a whole: Collaborator samples came from the United States, Italy and Spain and covered acute and convalescent phases of COVID-19. The prospective study material was composed of cDNA or gDNA derived from T cells, B-cell-depleted T cells, or PBMCs. Subjects who had been exposed to COVID-19, were actively infected with it, or had recovered from it provided the deeply sampled blood TCRbeta repertoires that made up the dataset. The repertoires were made available in a free public database intended to serve as a resource for research on the immune response to SARS-CoV-2. The samples were drawn from the first 160 participants of the ongoing ImmuneRACE study and from roughly 1,300 subjects provided by 6 global collaborators. Nearly every sample came with metadata listing a de-identified subject ID, COVID-19 status, age in years and sex. Where HLA class I and class II types were available, the types were taken from metadata supplied by the sample provider, not from assay-based typing. What the study reported, not specific to this receptor: The quantity of clinical and demographic metadata differed by source and by participant and was supplied without curation.

With respect to this clone: No antigen is known for it. Per-base quality was not reported, and no clone a single base away is much larger than it.

TCRbeta CDR3 regions were amplified from genomic DNA by means of the immunoSEQ Assay, a bias-controlled multiplex PCR. The paper's processing steps were these. The number of nucleated cells in each sample was estimated from the amplification of reference gene primers within the assay. Sequence reads were collapsed and filtered to measure the absolute abundance of every unique TCRbeta CDR3 rearrangement. For each sample, productive Simpson clonality was calculated as the square root of Simpson's diversity index across productive rearrangements. TCRdb obtained this table from immuneACCESS and retained in-frame rearrangements with V and J assigned. These tables miss some clones; where compared with another copy, unresolved V genes account for less than half of the shortfall, and the remainder is unexplained. V and J calls and clone size are those listed in that table; D and trimming were worked out from the DNA. The sample includes approximately 190,000 clones, with under 85% observed a single time. In total, the top ten clones hold roughly 6.6% of the sample.

Collaborating institutions collected whole blood in K2EDTA tubes following their own protocols. For TCRbeta analysis, collaborators shipped samples in one of three forms: frozen whole blood, isolated PBMCs, or DNA extracted from either of those sample types. The germline V gene provides CDR1 SGHVS and CDR2 FNYEAQ. V is pruned by 5 bases and J by 0 bases, leaving 12 bases of the junction without a gene match. Spanning cysteine to phenylalanine, the CDR3 consists of 17 amino acids. Only the CDR3 part of the read is kept: 51 bases, read in frame from the first base. The source material was peripheral blood. The clonotype comes from a woman between 40 and 50 years old with acute or convalescent COVID-19. The chain uses TRBV7-6 and TRBJ1-2; TRBD1 matches 7 bases in the middle. Read as DNA, the sequence is TGTGCCAGCAGCCCCGGGACAGTCCCTCTCTCTAACTATGGCTACACCTTC. Its translation is CASSPGTVPLSNYGYTF.